The 14 T cell receptor beta chains listed next were all sequenced from one sample in a study of T-cell reconstitution after alpha-beta-depleted transplantation in children. This sample's TCRbeta library carried unique molecular identifier barcodes. One entry per CDR3 protein results from TCRdb running MiXCR on the PCR reads. The sample lists around 370,000 distinct CDR3 sequences; about a tenth were seen once. Material: PBMCs from the stem cell graft donor, obtained from the stem cell graft. Receptor source: a human donor who donated a stem cell graft to a child with acute lymphoblastic leukemia.

This chain uses TRBV27 with TRBJ2-2; 8 bases match TRBD2. Germline V gene sequence: CDR1 MNHEY, CDR2 SMNVEV (reference sequence). The CDR3 consists of 15 residues. Trimming cost V 2 bases and J 4 bases; bases outside gene matches: 3. CDR3 protein: CASSLLGTSTGELFF. Written as DNA, the CDR3 is TGTGCCAGCAGTTTACTCGGGACTAGCACCGGGGAGCTGTTTTTT.

This clonotype was observed a few times. Here the CDR3 DNA reads TGCAGTGCTAAAAGGGGTTTTGACGGGAGCGGCTCCTACGAGCAGTACTTC. This encodes CSAKRGFDGSGSYEQYF. This sequence joins TRBV20-1 and TRBJ2-7, with a tentative D call TRBD2 (6 bases). Trimming left V 4 bases short and J 0 bases short, with 22 bases between. The CDR3 contains 17 residues. Germline V lookup: CDR1 DFQATT, CDR2 SNEGSKA (reference sequence).

CDR3 DNA: TGTGCCAGCAGCTTCCGGTGGTCCTACGAGCAGTACTTC. Encoded protein: CASSFRWSYEQYF. The V and J genes are TRBV5-8 and TRBJ2-7; D gene ambiguous. This CDR3 is built from 13 residues. Per germline, CDR1 SGHTS and CDR2 YDEGEE. Trimming stripped 2 bases from V and 1 base from J, with 7 bases between.

This clonotype was found a few times. The chain links TRBV7-2 to TRBJ2-2; D remains unclear. Deletions cut 8 bases from V and 2 bases from J, with 9 bases between. The germline gives CDR1 SGHTA, CDR2 FQGNSA. This CDR3 spans 13 amino acids. Written as DNA, the CDR3 is TGTGCCAGCGCCCCGAAAAACACCGGGGAGCTGTTTTTT. It translates to CASAPKNTGELFF.

The chain uses TRBV4-2 and TRBJ2-5; D gene uncertain. V dropped 1 base and J dropped 0 bases, with 12 bases sitting between them. The CDR3 runs to 16 residues. Germline CDR1 is LGHNA and CDR2 is YNFKEQ. This CDR3 reads CASSQVEHLYQETQYF. CDR3 coding DNA: TGTGCCAGCAGCCAAGTTGAACACCTGTACCAAGAGACCCAGTACTTC.

This clonotype was recorded at least ten times. The V and J genes are TRBV7-8 and TRBJ1-1, with TRBD1 matching over 8 bases. The junction had 1 base not matched to a gene; V was cut back by 4 bases and J by 0 bases. Germline values: CDR1 SGHVS, CDR2 FQNEAQ. There are 14 residues in the CDR3. The DNA of the CDR3 is TGTGCCAGCAGCTGGGGACAGGTGAACACTGAAGCTTTCTTT. This translates into CASSWGQVNTEAFF.

The V call is TRBV9, the J call TRBJ2-3, with D maybe TRBD2 (5 bases). The CDR3 loop spans 15 amino acids. Germline-derived CDR1 and CDR2 are SGDLS and YYNGEE. Trimming cost V 2 bases and J 1 base, with 11 bases left between them. The CDR3 region has the DNA TGTGCCAGCAGCGTCTGGGGTAGCGGCACAGATACGCAGTATTTT. Its translation is CASSVWGSGTDTQYF.

This clonotype was seen a handful of times. The V gene is TRBV12-3 or TRBV12-4, the J gene TRBJ2-3; 12 bases are shared with TRBD2. There are 15 residues in the CDR3. Trimming took 4 bases from V and 6 from J; bases not matched to a gene: 5. This CDR3 reads CASSSTSGSRDTQYF. As DNA, the CDR3 is TGTGCCAGCAGTTCGACTAGCGGGAGTCGTGATACGCAGTATTTT.

This clonotype was counted at least ten times. J is TRBJ2-7 and V is TRBV5-1, with TRBD1 matching over 8 bases. The CDR3 contains 15 residues. V trimming: 6 bases; J trimming: 4 bases; junction bases outside the gene matches: 12. The V gene's germline CDR1 is SGHRS and CDR2 YFSETQ. The CDR3 sequence is CASTQGASATYEQYF. The CDR3 region has the DNA TGCGCCAGCACCCAGGGGGCAAGCGCAACGTACGAGCAGTACTTC.

This clonotype was seen more than once but under ten times. CDR3 nucleotides: TGTGCCAGCAGTTTATCCCCTTTTAGCGGGGGGAACACCGGGGAGCTGTTTTTT. Its translation is CASSLSPFSGGNTGELFF. The V and J genes are TRBV27 and TRBJ2-2; 9 bases agree with TRBD2. V shed 0 bases and J 1 base; nucleotides not matched to a gene: 6. The CDR3 contains 18 residues. The germline CDR1 and CDR2 sequences are MNHEY and SMNVEV (reference sequence).

The rearrangement joins TRBV6-2 or TRBV6-3 to TRBJ2-2; possible D gene TRBD2, 6 bases. Trimming pared 11 bases from V and 6 bases from J, leaving 19 bases between. Germline V CDR1 and CDR2: MNHEY, SVGEGT. The CDR3 runs to 14 residues. CDR3 DNA sequence: TGTGCCGCCGGCGGTTGGCGGGAAGCCGGGGAGCTGTTTTTT. It translates to CAAGGWREAGELFF.

This chain joins TRBV4-2 and TRBJ2-3; weak D call: TRBD2 (5 bases). The CDR3 has 14 amino acids. V gave up 0 bases and J gave up 2 bases, with 6 bases separating them. Germline-derived CDR1 and CDR2 are LGHNA and YNFKEQ. The CDR3 coding sequence is TGTGCCAGCAGCCAAGATCTAGCCACAGATACGCAGTATTTT. This codes for CASSQDLATDTQYF.

The rearrangement links TRBV12-3 or TRBV12-4 to TRBJ1-4; TRBD1 might be the D (5 bases). The V and J ends lost 4 bases and 6 bases respectively, with 12 bases between them. The CDR3 contains 14 residues. The CDR3 spells CASSSRGEYEKLFF. CDR3 DNA sequence: TGTGCCAGCAGTTCTAGGGGAGAGTATGAAAAACTGTTTTTT.

This clonotype was observed a handful of times. The chain has TRBV6-5 and TRBJ1-6, with TRBD1 identical over 9 bases. Germline assignment: CDR1 MNHEY and CDR2 SVGAGI. Unmatched junction bases numbered 10, after V lost 0 bases and J lost 7 bases. CDR3 length: 18 amino acids. The chain's CDR3 is CASSYSRRTGATNSPLHF. Written as DNA, the CDR3 is TGTGCCAGCAGTTACTCTCGAAGGACAGGGGCCACCAATTCACCCCTCCACTTT.